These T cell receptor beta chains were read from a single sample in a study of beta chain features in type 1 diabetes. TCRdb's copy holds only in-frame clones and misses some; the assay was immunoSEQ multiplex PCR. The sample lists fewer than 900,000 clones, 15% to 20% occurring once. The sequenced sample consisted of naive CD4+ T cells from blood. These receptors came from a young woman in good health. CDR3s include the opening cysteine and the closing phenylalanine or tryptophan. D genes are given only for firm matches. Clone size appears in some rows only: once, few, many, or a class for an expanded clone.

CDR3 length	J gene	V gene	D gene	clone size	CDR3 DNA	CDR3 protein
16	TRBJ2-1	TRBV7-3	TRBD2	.	TGTGCCAGCAGCTTACTCCCGGGCGGGAGCTACAATGAGCAGTTCTTC	CASSLLPGGSYNEQFF
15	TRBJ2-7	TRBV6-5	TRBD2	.	TGTGCCAGCAGTTACTCACATGGGACTACGGACGAGCAGTACTTC	CASSYSHGTTDEQYF
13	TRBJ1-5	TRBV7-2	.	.	TGTGCCAGCAGCTTGCCGGGCAATCAGCCCCAGCATTTT	CASSLPGNQPQHF
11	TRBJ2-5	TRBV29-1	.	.	TGCAGCGCCGGGACTGACCAGACCCAGTACTTC	CSAGTDQTQYF
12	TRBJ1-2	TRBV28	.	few	TGTGCCACAGACAGCACTAACTATGGCTACACCTTC	CATDSTNYGYTF
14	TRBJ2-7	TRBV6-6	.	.	TGTGCCAGCAGCCTCGCTGGGAGCTCCTACGAGCAGTACTTC	CASSLAGSSYEQYF
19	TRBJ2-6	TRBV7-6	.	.	TGTGCCAGCAGCCCTTCAGTCGGGCGGTCAGACTCTGGGGCCAACGTCCTGACTTTC	CASSPSVGRSDSGANVLTF
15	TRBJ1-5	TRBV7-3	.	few	TGTGCCAGCATGGACAAACCGAGGGGGTATCAGCCCCAGCATTTT	CASMDKPRGYQPQHF
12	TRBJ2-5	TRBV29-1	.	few	TGCAGCGGGGGGGCCCGACGAGAGACCCAGTACTTC	CSGGARRETQYF
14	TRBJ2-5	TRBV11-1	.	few	TGTGCCAGCAGCTTAGGCACCGAACAAGAGACCCAGTACTTC	CASSLGTEQETQYF
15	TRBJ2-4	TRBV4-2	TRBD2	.	TGTGCCAGCAGCCGGATGGAGCGGGAGGCGAACATTCAGTACTTC	CASSRMEREANIQYF
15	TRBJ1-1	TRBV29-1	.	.	TGCAGCGTTGAAGAAATGGGGGGCTGGCACACTGAAGCTTTCTTT	CSVEEMGGWHTEAFF
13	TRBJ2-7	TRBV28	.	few	TGTGCCAGCAGTTTGATATTAGGGTACGAGCAGTACTTC	CASSLILGYEQYF
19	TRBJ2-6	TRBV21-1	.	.	TGTGCCAGCAGCCCTCGACAGGGAGTCTTACACTCTGGGGCCAACGTCCTGACTTTC	CASSPRQGVLHSGANVLTF
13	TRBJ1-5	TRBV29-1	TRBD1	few	TGCAGCGTGACAGGGGGCTGGGGTCAGCCCCAGCATTTT	CSVTGGWGQPQHF
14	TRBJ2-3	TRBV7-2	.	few	TGTGCCAGCAGCTTAGAAACGGGCACAGATACGCAGTATTTT	CASSLETGTDTQYF
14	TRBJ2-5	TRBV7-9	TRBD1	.	TGTGCCAGCAGCTTAGGACAGGGGCAAGAGACCCAGTACTTC	CASSLGQGQETQYF
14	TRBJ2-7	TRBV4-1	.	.	TGCGCCAGCAGCCAAGACAGCGGCATATACGAGCAGTACTTC	CASSQDSGIYEQYF
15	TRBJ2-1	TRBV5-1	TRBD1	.	TGCGCCAGCAGCCCCCAACAGGGGGCAAGGAATGAGCAGTTCTTC	CASSPQQGARNEQFF
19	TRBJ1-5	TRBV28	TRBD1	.	TGTGCCAGCACCACACCGGGGAGGACAGGGGGCTTTAGCAATCAGCCCCAGCATTTT	CASTTPGRTGGFSNQPQHF
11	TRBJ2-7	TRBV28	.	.	TGTGCCAGCAGTTCCACCTTCGAGCAGTACTTC	CASSSTFEQYF
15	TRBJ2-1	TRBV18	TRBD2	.	TGTGCCAGCCGTCCGAGCGGGAACTCCTACAATGAGCAGTTCTTC	CASRPSGNSYNEQFF
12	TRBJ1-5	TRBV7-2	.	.	TGTGCCAGCAGCTTGGGGGATCAGCCCCAGCATTTT	CASSLGDQPQHF
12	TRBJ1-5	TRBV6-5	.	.	TGTGCCAGCAGTCCAGGCGATCAGCCCCAGCATTTT	CASSPGDQPQHF
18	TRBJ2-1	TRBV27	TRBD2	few	TGTGCCAGCACCCCATCCAGGGGGACTAGCGGGAGATACAATGAGCAGTTCTTC	CASTPSRGTSGRYNEQFF
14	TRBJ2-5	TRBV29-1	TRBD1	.	TGCAGCGTTGAAGCGGGACAGGCAGAAGAGACCCAGTACTTC	CSVEAGQAEETQYF
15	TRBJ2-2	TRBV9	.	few	TGTGCCAGTCGTCGCGGGACCCCCGGCACCGGGGAGCTGTTTTTT	CASRRGTPGTGELFF
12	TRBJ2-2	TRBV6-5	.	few	TGTGCCAGCAGAGTGGGGTACGGGGAGCTGTTTTTT	CASRVGYGELFF
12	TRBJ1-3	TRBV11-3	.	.	TGTGCCAGCAGTCCGGAAGGGAACACCATATATTTT	CASSPEGNTIYF
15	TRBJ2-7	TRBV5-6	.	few	TGTGCCAGCAGCCGTACAGGGCGAAACCTGAACGAGCAGTACTTC	CASSRTGRNLNEQYF
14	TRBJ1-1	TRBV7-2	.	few	TGTGCCAGCAGCTTTTCAGGGTGGGCCACTGAAGCTTTCTTT	CASSFSGWATEAFF
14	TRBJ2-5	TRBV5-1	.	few	TGCGCCAGCAGCTTGGCCGGAAACGGGGAGACCCAGTACTTC	CASSLAGNGETQYF
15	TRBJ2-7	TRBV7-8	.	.	TGTGCCAGCAGCTTGAGGCAGGCAGCAAGCTACGAGCAGTACTTC	CASSLRQAASYEQYF
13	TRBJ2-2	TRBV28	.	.	TGTGCCAGTGTGGTCCCTCTGGGCGGGGAGCTGTTTTTT	CASVVPLGGELFF
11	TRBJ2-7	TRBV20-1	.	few	TGCAGTGCTCCCAGCTCCTACGAGCAGTACTTC	CSAPSSYEQYF
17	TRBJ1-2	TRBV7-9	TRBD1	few	TGTGCCAGCAGCTCGTCCGGGACAGGGAGAGCTAACTATGGCTACACCTTC	CASSSSGTGRANYGYTF
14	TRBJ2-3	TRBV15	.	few	TGTGCCACCGGTCAGGGCCTCTACACAGATACGCAGTATTTT	CATGQGLYTDTQYF
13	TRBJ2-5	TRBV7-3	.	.	TGTGCCAGCAGCCCGGGACCCGCCCAGACCCAGTACTTC	CASSPGPAQTQYF
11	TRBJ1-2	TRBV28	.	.	TGTGCCAGCAGCCTAAACTATGGCTACACCTTC	CASSLNYGYTF
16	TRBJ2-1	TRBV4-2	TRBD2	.	TGTGCCAGCAGCCAAATGAGCGGGAGTTCCTACAATGAGCAGTTCTTC	CASSQMSGSSYNEQFF
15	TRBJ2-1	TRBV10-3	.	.	TGTGCCATTCGGGACTCGTTTCCTCCAAACAATGAGCAGTTCTTC	CAIRDSFPPNNEQFF
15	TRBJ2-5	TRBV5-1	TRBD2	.	TGCGCCAGCAGCGTGTTCGGGAGGGCCCTTGAGACCCAGTACTTC	CASSVFGRALETQYF
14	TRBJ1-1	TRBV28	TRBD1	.	TGTGCCAGCAGACCGGACAGGGGCTGGGGTGAAGCTTTCTTT	CASRPDRGWGEAFF
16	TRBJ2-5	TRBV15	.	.	TGTGCCACCAGCAGAGGAGACACATTCAGCCAAGAGACCCAGTACTTC	CATSRGDTFSQETQYF
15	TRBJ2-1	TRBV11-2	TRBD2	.	TGTGCCAGCAGCTTACTCGGCGGGAGCTCCCCTGAGCAGTTCTTC	CASSLLGGSSPEQFF
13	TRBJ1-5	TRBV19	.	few	TGTGCCAGTAGTTACCAGGGCAATCAGCCCCAGCATTTT	CASSYQGNQPQHF
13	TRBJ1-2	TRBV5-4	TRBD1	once	TGTGCCAGCAGCTTGGTTACAGGGGAGGGCTACACCTTC	CASSLVTGEGYTF
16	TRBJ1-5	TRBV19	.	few	TGTGCCAGTAGTGCCCCGGGACGGAGTATAGATCAGCCCCAGCATTTT	CASSAPGRSIDQPQHF
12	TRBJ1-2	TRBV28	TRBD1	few	TGTGCCAGCGGGACAGGGGCCTATGGCTACACCTTC	CASGTGAYGYTF
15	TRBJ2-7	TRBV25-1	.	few	TGTGCCAGCAGTCTTACCGGGACTTTACTTTACGAGCAGTACTTC	CASSLTGTLLYEQYF
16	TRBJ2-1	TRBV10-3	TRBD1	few	TGTGCCATCAGTGAGTCGACAGGGGTGAATTTCCGTGAGCAGTTCTTC	CAISESTGVNFREQFF
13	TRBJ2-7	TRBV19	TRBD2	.	TGTGCCAGTAGTACTAGCGGGAGATACGAGCAGTACTTC	CASSTSGRYEQYF
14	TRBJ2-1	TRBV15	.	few	TGTGCCACCAGCAGAGTCGGGACTCCCAATGAGCAGTTCTTC	CATSRVGTPNEQFF
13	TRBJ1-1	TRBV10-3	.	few	TGTGCCATCAGGGGGGGTGCAGGGACTGAAGCTTTCTTT	CAIRGGAGTEAFF